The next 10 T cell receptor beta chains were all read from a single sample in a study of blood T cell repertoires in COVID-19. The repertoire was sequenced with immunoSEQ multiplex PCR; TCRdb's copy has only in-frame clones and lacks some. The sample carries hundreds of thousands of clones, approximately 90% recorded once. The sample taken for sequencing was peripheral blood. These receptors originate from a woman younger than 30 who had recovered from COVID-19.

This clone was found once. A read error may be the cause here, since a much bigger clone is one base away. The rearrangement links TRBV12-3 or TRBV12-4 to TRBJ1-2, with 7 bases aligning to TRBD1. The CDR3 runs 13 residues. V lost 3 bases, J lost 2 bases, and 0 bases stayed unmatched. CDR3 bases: TGTGCCAGCAGTTTGGACAGGAACTATGGCTACACCTTC. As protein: CASSLDRNYGYTF.

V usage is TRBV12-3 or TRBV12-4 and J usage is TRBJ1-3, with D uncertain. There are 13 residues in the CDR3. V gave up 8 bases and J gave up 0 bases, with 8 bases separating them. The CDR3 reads CASARYSGNTIYF. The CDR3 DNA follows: TGTGCCAGCGCTAGATACTCTGGAAACACCATATATTTT.

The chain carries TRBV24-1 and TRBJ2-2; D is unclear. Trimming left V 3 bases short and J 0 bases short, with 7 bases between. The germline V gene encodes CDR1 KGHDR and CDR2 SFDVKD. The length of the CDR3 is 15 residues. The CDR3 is CATSDAAPNTGELFF. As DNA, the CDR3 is TGTGCCACCAGTGATGCAGCGCCGAACACCGGGGAGCTGTTTTTT.

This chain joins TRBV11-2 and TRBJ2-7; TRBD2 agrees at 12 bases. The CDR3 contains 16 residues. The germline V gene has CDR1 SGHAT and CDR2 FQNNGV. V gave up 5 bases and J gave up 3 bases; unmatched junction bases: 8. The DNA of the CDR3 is TGTGCCAGCAGCACCAGGACTAGCGGGACGTTCTACGAGCAGTACGTC. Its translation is CASSTRTSGTFYEQYV.

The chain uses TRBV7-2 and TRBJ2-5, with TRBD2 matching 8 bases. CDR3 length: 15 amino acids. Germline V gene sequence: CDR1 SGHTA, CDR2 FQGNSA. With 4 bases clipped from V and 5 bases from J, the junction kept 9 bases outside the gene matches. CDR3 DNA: TGTGCCAGCAGCTCAATAGCGGGATCGGTGGAGACCCAGTACTTC. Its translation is CASSSIAGSVETQYF. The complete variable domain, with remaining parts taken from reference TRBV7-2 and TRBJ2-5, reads GAGVSQSPSNKVTEKGKDVELRCDPISGHTALYWYRQSLGQGLEFLIYFQGNSAPDKSGLPSDRFSAERTGGSVSTLTIQRTQQEDSAVYLCASSSIAGSVETQYFGPGTRLLVL.

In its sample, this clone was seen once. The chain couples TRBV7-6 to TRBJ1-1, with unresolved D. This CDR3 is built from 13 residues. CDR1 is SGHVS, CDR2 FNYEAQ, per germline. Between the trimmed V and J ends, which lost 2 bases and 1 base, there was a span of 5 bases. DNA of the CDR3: TGTGCCAGCAGCTTAACGGGGAACACTGAAGCTTTCTTT. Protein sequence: CASSLTGNTEAFF.

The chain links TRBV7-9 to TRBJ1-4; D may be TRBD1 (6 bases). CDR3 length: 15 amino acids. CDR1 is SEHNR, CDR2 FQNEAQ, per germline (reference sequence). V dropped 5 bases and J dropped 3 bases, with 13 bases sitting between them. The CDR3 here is CASSRGGEANEKLFF. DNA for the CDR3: TGTGCCAGCAGCCGAGGGGGGGAGGCTAATGAAAAACTGTTTTTT.

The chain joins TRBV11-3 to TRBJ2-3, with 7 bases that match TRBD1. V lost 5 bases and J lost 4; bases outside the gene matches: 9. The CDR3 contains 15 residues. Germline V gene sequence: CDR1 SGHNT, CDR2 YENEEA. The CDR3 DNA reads TGTGCCAGCAGCCCGAGACAGGGTATCCCAGATACGCAGTATTTT. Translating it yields CASSPRQGIPDTQYF.

The CDR3 bases are TGTGCCAGCAGTGAATCCCGGGGGGGGGATACGCAGTATTTT. Translating gives CASSESRGGDTQYF. This chain connects TRBV2 to TRBJ2-3; TRBD2 aligns across 8 bases. The CDR3 covers 14 residues. V shed 2 bases and J 6 bases; nucleotides not matched to a gene: 4. In germline, CDR1 is SNHLY, CDR2 FYNNEI.

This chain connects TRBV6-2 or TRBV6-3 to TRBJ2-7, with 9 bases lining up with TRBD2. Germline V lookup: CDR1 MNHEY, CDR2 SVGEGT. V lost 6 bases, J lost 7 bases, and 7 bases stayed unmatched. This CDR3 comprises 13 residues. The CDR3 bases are TGTGCCAGCAGCCGTAGCGGGAGCAGTGAGCAGTACGTC. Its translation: CASSRSGSSEQYV.